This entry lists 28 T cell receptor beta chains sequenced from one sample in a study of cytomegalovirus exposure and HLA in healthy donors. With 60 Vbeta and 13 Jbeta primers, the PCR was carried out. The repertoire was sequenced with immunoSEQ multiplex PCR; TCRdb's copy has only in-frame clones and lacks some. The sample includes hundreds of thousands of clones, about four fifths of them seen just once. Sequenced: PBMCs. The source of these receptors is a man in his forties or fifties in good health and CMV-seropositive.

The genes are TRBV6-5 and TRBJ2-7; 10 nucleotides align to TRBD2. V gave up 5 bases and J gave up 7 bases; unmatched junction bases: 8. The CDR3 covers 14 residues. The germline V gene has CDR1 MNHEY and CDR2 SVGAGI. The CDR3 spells CASSRTSGISEQYF. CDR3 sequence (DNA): TGTGCCAGCAGTCGTACTAGCGGGATCTCTGAGCAGTACTTC.

CDR3 nucleotide sequence: TGTGCCAGCAGTTATCGCGGGGCGACCGGGGAGCTGTTTTTT. Translated: CASSYRGATGELFF. This rearrangement joins TRBV6-5 to TRBJ2-2; D possibly corresponds to TRBD2 (6 bases). The V gene's germline CDR1 is MNHEY and CDR2 SVGAGI. There are 14 residues in the CDR3. V was cut by 3 bases and J by 5 bases, with 10 bases left in between.

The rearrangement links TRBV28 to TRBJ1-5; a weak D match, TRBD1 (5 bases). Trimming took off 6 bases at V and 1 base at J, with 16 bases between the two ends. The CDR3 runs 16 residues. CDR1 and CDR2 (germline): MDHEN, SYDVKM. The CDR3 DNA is TGTGCCAGCAGCGGCGGACATGACGGCAGCAATCAGCCCCAGCATTTT. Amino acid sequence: CASSGGHDGSNQPQHF.

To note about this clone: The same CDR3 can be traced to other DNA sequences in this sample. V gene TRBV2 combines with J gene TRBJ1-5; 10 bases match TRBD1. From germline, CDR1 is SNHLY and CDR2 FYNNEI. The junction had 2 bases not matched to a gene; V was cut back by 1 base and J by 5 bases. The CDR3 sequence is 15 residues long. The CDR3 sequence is CASSEGGQGHQPQHF. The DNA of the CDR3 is TGTGCCAGCAGTGAAGGGGGACAGGGGCATCAGCCCCAGCATTTT.

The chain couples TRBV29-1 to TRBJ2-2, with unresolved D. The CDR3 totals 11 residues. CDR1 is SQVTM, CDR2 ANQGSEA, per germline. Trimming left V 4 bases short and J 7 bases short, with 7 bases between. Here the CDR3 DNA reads TGCAGCGTTGTGGCAGACGGGGAGCTGTTTTTT. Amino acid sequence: CSVVADGELFF.

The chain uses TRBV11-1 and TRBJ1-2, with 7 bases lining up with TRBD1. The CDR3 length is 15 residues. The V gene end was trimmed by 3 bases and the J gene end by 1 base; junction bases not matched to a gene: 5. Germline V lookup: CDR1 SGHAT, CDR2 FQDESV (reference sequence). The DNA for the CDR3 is TGTGCCAGCAGCTTCACAGGGGATCATAACTATGGCTACACCTTC. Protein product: CASSFTGDHNYGYTF.

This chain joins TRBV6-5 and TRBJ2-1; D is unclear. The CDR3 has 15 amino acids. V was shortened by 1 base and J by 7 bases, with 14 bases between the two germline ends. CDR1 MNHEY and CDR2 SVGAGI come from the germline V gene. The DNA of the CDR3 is TGTGCCAGCAGTTACTGGTCCCACAGTGGGAATGAGCAGTTCTTC. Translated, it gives CASSYWSHSGNEQFF.

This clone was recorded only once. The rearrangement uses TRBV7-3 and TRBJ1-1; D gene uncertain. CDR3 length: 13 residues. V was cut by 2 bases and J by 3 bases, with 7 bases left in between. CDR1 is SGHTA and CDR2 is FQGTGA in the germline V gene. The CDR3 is CASSLGGDTEAFF. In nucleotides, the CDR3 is TGTGCCAGCAGCTTAGGAGGAGACACTGAAGCTTTCTTT.

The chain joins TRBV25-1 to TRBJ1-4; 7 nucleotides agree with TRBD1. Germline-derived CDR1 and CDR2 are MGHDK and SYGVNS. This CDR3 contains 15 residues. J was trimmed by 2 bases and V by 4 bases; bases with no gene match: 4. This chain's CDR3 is CASSVMGQTNEKLFF. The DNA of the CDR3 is TGTGCCAGCAGTGTCATGGGACAGACTAATGAAAAACTGTTTTTT. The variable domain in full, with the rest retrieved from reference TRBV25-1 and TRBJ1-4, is EADIYQTPRYLVIGTGKKITLECSQTMGHDKMYWYQQDPGMELHLIHYSYGVNSTEKGDLSSESTVSRIRTEHFPLTLESARPSHTSQYLCASSVMGQTNEKLFFGSGTQLSVL.

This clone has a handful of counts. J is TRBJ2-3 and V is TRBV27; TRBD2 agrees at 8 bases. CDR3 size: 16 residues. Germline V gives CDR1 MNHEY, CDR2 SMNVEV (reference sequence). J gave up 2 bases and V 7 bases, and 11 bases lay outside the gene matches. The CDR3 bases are TGTGCCAGCACAAAGTCACTAGCGGAGATCACAGATACGCAGTATTTT. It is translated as CASTKSLAEITDTQYF.

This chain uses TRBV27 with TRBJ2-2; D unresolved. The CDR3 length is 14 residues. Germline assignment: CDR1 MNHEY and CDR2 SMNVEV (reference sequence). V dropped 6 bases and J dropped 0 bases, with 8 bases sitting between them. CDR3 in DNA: TGTGCCAGCAGATCTTTTACGAACACCGGGGAGCTGTTTTTT. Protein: CASRSFTNTGELFF.

The CDR3 region is CASRSDRGLSYEQYF. The CDR3 nucleotides read TGTGCCAGCAGATCAGACAGGGGGCTTTCCTACGAGCAGTACTTC. The chain uses TRBV6-1 and TRBJ2-7; TRBD1 agrees at 10 bases. The J segment lost 1 base and the V segment lost 6 bases, leaving 6 bases of the junction unmatched. This CDR3 has 15 amino acids. The germline CDR1 and CDR2 sequences are MNHNS and SASEGT.

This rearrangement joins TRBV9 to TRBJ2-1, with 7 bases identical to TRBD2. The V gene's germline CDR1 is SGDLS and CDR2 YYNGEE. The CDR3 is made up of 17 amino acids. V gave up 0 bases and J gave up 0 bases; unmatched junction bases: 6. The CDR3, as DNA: TGTGCCAGCAGCGTAGGCCTAGCGGAAAGCTCCTACAATGAGCAGTTCTTC. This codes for CASSVGLAESSYNEQFF. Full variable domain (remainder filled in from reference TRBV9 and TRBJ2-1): DSGVTQTPKHLITATGQRVTLRCSPRSGDLSVYWYQQSLDQGLQFLIQYYNGEERAKGNILERFSAQQFPDLHSELNLSSLELGDSALYFCASSVGLAESSYNEQFFGPGTRLTVL.

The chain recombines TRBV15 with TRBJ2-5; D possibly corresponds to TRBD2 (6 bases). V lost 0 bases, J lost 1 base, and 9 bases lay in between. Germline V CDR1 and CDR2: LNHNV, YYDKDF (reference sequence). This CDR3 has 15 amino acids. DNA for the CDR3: TGTGCCACCAGCAGAGAGGGGGGAGCCCAAGAGACCCAGTACTTC. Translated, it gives CATSREGGAQETQYF.

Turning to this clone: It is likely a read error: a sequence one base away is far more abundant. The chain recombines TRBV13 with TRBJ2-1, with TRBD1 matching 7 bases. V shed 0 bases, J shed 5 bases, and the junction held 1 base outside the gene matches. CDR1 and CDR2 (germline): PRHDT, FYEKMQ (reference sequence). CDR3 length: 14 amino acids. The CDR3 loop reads CASSLGTGNNEQFF. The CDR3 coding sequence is TGTGCCAGCAGCTTAGGGACAGGGAACAATGAGCAGTTCTTC.

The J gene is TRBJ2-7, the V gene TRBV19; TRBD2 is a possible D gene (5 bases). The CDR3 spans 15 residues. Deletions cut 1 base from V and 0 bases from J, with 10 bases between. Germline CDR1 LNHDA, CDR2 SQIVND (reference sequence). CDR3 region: CASSIGGGPSYEQYF. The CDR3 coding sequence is TGTGCCAGTAGTATAGGAGGAGGACCCTCCTACGAGCAGTACTTC.

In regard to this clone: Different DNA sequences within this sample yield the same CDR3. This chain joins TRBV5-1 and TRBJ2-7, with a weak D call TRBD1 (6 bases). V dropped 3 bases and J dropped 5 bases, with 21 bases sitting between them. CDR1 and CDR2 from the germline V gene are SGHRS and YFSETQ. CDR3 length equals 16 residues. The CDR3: CASSWGHGLEVDEQYF. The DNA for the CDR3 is TGCGCCAGCAGCTGGGGACACGGCCTCGAGGTCGACGAGCAGTACTTC.

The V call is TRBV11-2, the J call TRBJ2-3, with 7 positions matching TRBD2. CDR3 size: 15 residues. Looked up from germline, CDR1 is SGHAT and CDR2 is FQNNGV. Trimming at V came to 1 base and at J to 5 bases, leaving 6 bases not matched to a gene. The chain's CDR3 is CASSLGVWGGDTQYF. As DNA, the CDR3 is TGTGCCAGCAGCTTAGGGGTGTGGGGGGGAGATACGCAGTATTTT.

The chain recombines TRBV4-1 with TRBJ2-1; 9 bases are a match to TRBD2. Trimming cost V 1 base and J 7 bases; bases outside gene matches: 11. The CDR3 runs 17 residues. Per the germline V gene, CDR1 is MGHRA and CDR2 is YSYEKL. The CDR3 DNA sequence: TGCGCCAGCAGCCAAGTTCTGGAGGGACTAGCAAGGAATGAGCAGTTCTTC. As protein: CASSQVLEGLARNEQFF.

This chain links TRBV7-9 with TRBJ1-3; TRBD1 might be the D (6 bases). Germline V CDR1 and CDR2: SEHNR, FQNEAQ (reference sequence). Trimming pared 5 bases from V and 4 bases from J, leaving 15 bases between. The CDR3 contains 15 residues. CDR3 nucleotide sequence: TGTGCCAGCAGCCCTGAGGGACATTGGGGAAACACCATATATTTT. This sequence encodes CASSPEGHWGNTIYF.

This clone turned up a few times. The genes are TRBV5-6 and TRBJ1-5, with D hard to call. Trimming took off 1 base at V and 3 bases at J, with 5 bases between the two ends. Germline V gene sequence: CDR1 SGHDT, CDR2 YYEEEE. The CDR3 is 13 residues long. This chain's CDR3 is CASSLQNNQPQHF. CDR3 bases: TGTGCCAGCAGCTTGCAAAACAATCAGCCCCAGCATTTT.

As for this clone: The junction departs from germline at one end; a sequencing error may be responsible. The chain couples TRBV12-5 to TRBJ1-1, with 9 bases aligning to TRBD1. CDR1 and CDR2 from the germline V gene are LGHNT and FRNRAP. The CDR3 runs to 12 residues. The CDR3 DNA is TGTGCTAGTGGCTTGGACAGGGGAGAAGCTTTCTTT. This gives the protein CASGLDRGEAFF.

CDR3 coding DNA: TGTGCCAGCAGTGAAGCAGGCTCCATGGACACCGGGGAGCTGTTTTTT. As protein: CASSEAGSMDTGELFF. The J gene is TRBJ2-2, the V gene TRBV25-1, with D hard to call. Between the trimmed V and J ends, which lost 2 bases and 3 bases, there was a span of 13 bases. Germline lookup yields CDR1 MGHDK and CDR2 SYGVNS. The CDR3 runs to 16 residues.

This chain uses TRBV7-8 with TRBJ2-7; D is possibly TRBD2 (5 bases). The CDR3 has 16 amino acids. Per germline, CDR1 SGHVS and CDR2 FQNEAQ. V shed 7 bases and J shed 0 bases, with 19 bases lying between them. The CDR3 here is CASTTSPGSSSYEQYF. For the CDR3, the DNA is TGTGCCAGCACCACGAGTCCGGGATCAAGCTCCTACGAGCAGTACTTC.

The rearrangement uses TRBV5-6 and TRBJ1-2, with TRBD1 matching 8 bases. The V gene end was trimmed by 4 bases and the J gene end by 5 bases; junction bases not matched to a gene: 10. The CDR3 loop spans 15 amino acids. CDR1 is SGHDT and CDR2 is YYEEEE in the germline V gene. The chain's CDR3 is CASSPRQGARYGYTF. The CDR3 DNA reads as TGTGCCAGCAGCCCGAGGCAGGGGGCTAGGTATGGCTACACCTTC.

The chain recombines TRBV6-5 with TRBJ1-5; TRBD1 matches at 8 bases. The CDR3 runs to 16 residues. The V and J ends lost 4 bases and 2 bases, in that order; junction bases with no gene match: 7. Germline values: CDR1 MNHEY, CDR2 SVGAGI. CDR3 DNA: TGTGCCAGCAGTTTCCGGCAGGGGGCCGGCAATCAGCCCCAGCATTTT. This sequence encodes CASSFRQGAGNQPQHF.

CDR3 loop: CAISTSGRGEQYF. As DNA, the CDR3 is TGTGCCATCAGTACTAGCGGGAGGGGCGAGCAGTACTTC. This chain connects TRBV10-3 to TRBJ2-7; 13 bases are shared with TRBD2. The germline CDR1 and CDR2 sequences are ENHRY and SYGVKD. V was clipped by 5 bases and J by 6 bases; unmatched bases: 1. This CDR3 spans 13 amino acids.

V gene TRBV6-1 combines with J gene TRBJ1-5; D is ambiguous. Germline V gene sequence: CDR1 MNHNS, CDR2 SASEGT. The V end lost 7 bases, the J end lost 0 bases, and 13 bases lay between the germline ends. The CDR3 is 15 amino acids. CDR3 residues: CASTVSEYSNQPQHF. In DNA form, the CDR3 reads TGTGCCAGCACTGTCAGTGAATATAGCAATCAGCCCCAGCATTTT.